Below, 32 T cell receptor beta chains from the same sample are listed, as sequenced in a study of spatial heterogeneity in lung cancer. Time point here: sample taken at primary tumor resection. MiXCR was run by TCRdb on the 5' RACE reads, yielding one entry per CDR3 protein. The profile shows tens of thousands of distinct CDR3 sequences, about 8.5% of them singletons. The sample consisted of PBMCs, taken at surgery. The receptor source for this set is a male donor with early-stage non-small cell lung cancer.

This chain uses TRBV7-9 with TRBJ2-3, with D possibly matching TRBD2 (6 bases). The CDR3 extends over 14 amino acids. The germline V and J ends were trimmed by 5 bases and 4 bases, with 13 bases remaining between them. CDR1 and CDR2 (germline): SEHNR, FQNEAQ (reference sequence). In nucleotides, the CDR3 is TGTGCCAGCAGCCCGCGACTAGACTCAGATACGCAGTATTTT. This gives the protein CASSPRLDSDTQYF.

This clonotype has ten or more counts. The chain uses TRBV7-2 and TRBJ2-5; 8 nucleotides match TRBD1. J was trimmed by 7 bases and V by 3 bases; bases with no gene match: 10. Looked up from germline, CDR1 is SGHTA and CDR2 is FQGNSA. The CDR3 is 15 residues long. In nucleotides, the CDR3 is TGTGCCAGCAGCTTCGGACAGGGAATGGGGGCGACCCAGTACTTC. This encodes CASSFGQGMGATQYF. The whole variable domain, filled in from reference TRBV7-2 and TRBJ2-5, reads GAGVSQSPSNKVTEKGKDVELRCDPISGHTALYWYRQSLGQGLEFLIYFQGNSAPDKSGLPSDRFSAERTGGSVSTLTIQRTQQEDSAVYLCASSFGQGMGATQYFGPGTRLLVL.

V usage is TRBV3-1 and J usage is TRBJ1-1, with D perhaps TRBD1 (5 bases). Germline V gives CDR1 LGHDT, CDR2 YNNKEL (reference sequence). V lost 0 bases to trimming and J lost 10 bases, with 15 bases between them. This CDR3 spans 14 amino acids. As DNA, the CDR3 is TGTGCCAGCAGCCAAGAACGGAGTCAGGGTGTAGCTTTCTTT. Amino acids: CASSQERSQGVAFF.

This chain uses TRBV20-1 with TRBJ2-3; TRBD2 agrees at 10 bases. V lost 1 base and J lost 5; bases outside the gene matches: 9. Germline lookup yields CDR1 DFQATT and CDR2 SNEGSKA (reference sequence). The CDR3 consists of 16 residues. The chain's CDR3 is CSARVLAGAELDTQYF. As DNA, the CDR3 is TGCAGTGCTAGAGTGCTAGCGGGGGCCGAGTTAGATACGCAGTATTTT.

This clonotype was observed many times. This chain connects TRBV23-1 to TRBJ2-5; tentatively, D is TRBD1 (5 bases). TRBV23-1 is an open reading frame whose function is uncertain. The length of the CDR3 is 16 residues. V dropped 4 bases and J dropped 1 base, with 16 bases sitting between them. In DNA form, the CDR3 reads TGCGCCAGCAGTCCGGTCATCGGACATCTCCAAGAGACCCAGTACTTC. Residues: CASSPVIGHLQETQYF.

This clonotype occurred many times. The chain joins TRBV29-1 to TRBJ1-2; the match to TRBD1 covers 8 bases. The CDR3 consists of 14 residues. The germline V gene encodes CDR1 SQVTM and CDR2 ANQGSEA. V trimming: 3 bases; J trimming: 4 bases; junction bases outside the gene matches: 7. The CDR3 loop reads CSVDGGDRFYGYTF. For the CDR3, the DNA is TGCAGCGTTGATGGAGGGGACAGGTTCTATGGCTACACCTTC. Complete variable domain (other parts from reference TRBV29-1 and TRBJ1-2): SAVISQKPSRDICQRGTSLTIQCQVDSQVTMMFWYRQQPGQSLTLIATANQGSEATYESGFVIDKFPISRPNLTFSTLTVSNMSPEDSSIYLCSVDGGDRFYGYTFGSGTRLTVV.

This chain joins TRBV6-2 or TRBV6-3 and TRBJ2-1, with 8 bases that match TRBD1. The CDR3 sequence is 20 residues long. The trim removed 4 bases at V and 12 bases at J, leaving 29 bases unmatched. Per germline, CDR1 MNHEY and CDR2 SVGEGT. CDR3 nucleotides: TGTGCCAGCAGTTCGCGTCGACAGGGGACAGGCGGGTCATTTAGGGATGGGCAGTTCTTC. This translates into CASSSRRQGTGGSFRDGQFF.

This clonotype has a handful of counts. V usage is TRBV18 and J usage is TRBJ1-1; D call uncertain. Between the trimmed V and J ends, which lost 5 bases and 1 base, there was a span of 11 bases. The CDR3 loop spans 14 amino acids. CDR1 and CDR2 (germline): KGHSH, LQKENI. The DNA for the CDR3 is TGTGCCAGCTCAGTACGGCTCCCGAACACTGAAGCTTTCTTT. Translating gives CASSVRLPNTEAFF. The full variable domain, completed using reference TRBV18 and TRBJ1-1, is NAGVMQNPRHLVRRRGQEARLRCSPMKGHSHVYWYRQLPEEGLKFMVYLQKENIIDESGMPKERFSAEFPKEGPSILRIQQVVRGDSAAYFCASSVRLPNTEAFFGQGTRLTVV.

This clonotype was counted ten times or more. The chain has TRBV29-1 and TRBJ1-2; TRBD1 matches 8 bases. The CDR3 loop spans 14 amino acids. Germline lookup yields CDR1 SQVTM and CDR2 ANQGSEA. Unmatched junction bases numbered 7, after V lost 7 bases and J lost 0 bases. The CDR3 spells CSAAPGQANYGYTF. The CDR3 DNA reads as TGCAGCGCCGCCCCGGGACAGGCTAACTATGGCTACACCTTC. Full variable domain (rest looked up from reference TRBV29-1 and TRBJ1-2): SAVISQKPSRDICQRGTSLTIQCQVDSQVTMMFWYRQQPGQSLTLIATANQGSEATYESGFVIDKFPISRPNLTFSTLTVSNMSPEDSSIYLCSAAPGQANYGYTFGSGTRLTVV.

The J gene is TRBJ2-1, the V gene TRBV10-3; 13 bases are a match to TRBD2. Germline V gene data show CDR1 as ENHRY and CDR2 as SYGVKD. The CDR3 has 13 amino acids. J lost 8 bases, V lost 6 bases, and 1 base had no gene match. For the CDR3, the DNA is TGTGCCATCAGAGGGACTAGCGGGGATGAGCAGTTCTTC. Protein sequence: CAIRGTSGDEQFF.

Many counts were recorded for this clonotype. CDR3 in DNA: TGTGCCAGCAGCCCGAACAGGGGGCAGGTTAGAGCTTTCTTT. This encodes CASSPNRGQVRAFF. The V gene is TRBV11-1, the J gene TRBJ1-1, with 9 bases that match TRBD1. The CDR3 length is 14 residues. With V trimmed by 5 bases and J by 10 bases, 11 bases remained unmatched. Germline V gene data show CDR1 as SGHAT and CDR2 as FQDESV (reference sequence).

This clonotype was recorded at least ten times. The rearrangement uses TRBV10-1 and TRBJ2-7; D remains unclear. The CDR3 covers 13 residues. Germline V gives CDR1 WNHNN, CDR2 SYGVQD (reference sequence). Trimming pared 3 bases from V and 0 bases from J, leaving 6 bases between. The CDR3 here is CASSDGLSYEQYF. As DNA, the CDR3 is TGCGCCAGCAGTGATGGCCTCTCCTACGAGCAGTACTTC.

The chain has TRBV21-1 and TRBJ1-2. TRBV21-1 is termed a pseudogene. This CDR3 region has 15 residues. The CDR3 nucleotides read TGTGCCAGCAGCAAAGTCGTCGGCAGCAAGTATGGCTACACCTTC. Protein sequence: CASSKVVGSKYGYTF.

The chain links TRBV5-4 to TRBJ2-2; TRBD2 might be the D (6 bases). Trimming removed 6 bases at V and 2 bases at J, with 11 bases between. There are 14 residues in the CDR3. Germline values: CDR1 SGHNT, CDR2 YYREEE (reference sequence). CDR3 region: CASTGLPNTGELFF. The CDR3 nucleotides read TGTGCCAGCACGGGACTTCCCAACACCGGGGAGCTGTTTTTT.

Only a few counts were recorded for this clonotype. This chain uses TRBV19 with TRBJ2-7, with 11 bases fitting TRBD2. In germline, CDR1 is LNHDA, CDR2 SQIVND (reference sequence). With 3 bases clipped from V and 3 bases from J, the junction kept 7 bases outside the gene matches. The CDR3 spans 16 residues. The CDR3 sequence is CASSINMGLAVYEQYF. In DNA form, the CDR3 reads TGTGCCAGTAGTATTAATATGGGACTAGCGGTCTACGAGCAGTACTTC. The variable domain in full, completed from reference TRBV19 and TRBJ2-7, reads DGGITQSPKYLFRKEGQNVTLSCEQNLNHDAMYWYRQDPGQGLRLIYYSQIVNDFQKGDIAEGYSVSREKKESFPLTVTSAQKNPTAFYLCASSINMGLAVYEQYFGPGTRLTVT.

Ten or more counts support this clonotype. The chain recombines TRBV4-1 with TRBJ1-4; tentatively, D is TRBD1 (5 bases). This CDR3 has 15 residues. Germline V CDR1 and CDR2: MGHRA, YSYEKL. The V end lost 0 bases, the J end lost 7 bases, and 12 bases lay between the germline ends. The CDR3 DNA follows: TGCGCCAGCAGCCAAGAAACGGGGGGATTTGAAAAACTGTTTTTT. It codes for CASSQETGGFEKLFF.

Many counts were recorded for this clonotype. The CDR3 protein is CASSPLGQLNQPQHF. The DNA for the CDR3 is TGTGCCAGCTCACCACTGGGACAGCTTAATCAGCCCCAGCATTTT. The gene calls are TRBV18 and TRBJ1-5; TRBD1 matches at 7 bases. The V gene end was trimmed by 1 base and the J gene end by 4 bases; junction bases not matched to a gene: 4. The CDR3 sequence is 15 residues long. Germline-derived CDR1 and CDR2 are KGHSH and LQKENI.

The chain joins TRBV20-1 to TRBJ1-3; D ambiguous. Trimming stripped 6 bases from V and 8 bases from J, with 17 bases between. The CDR3 covers 13 residues. The germline V gene encodes CDR1 DFQATT and CDR2 SNEGSKA (reference sequence). CDR3 coding DNA: TGCAGTGCCCGCGGACCCGAGGTAGACACCATATATTTT. It encodes CSARGPEVDTIYF.

This clonotype was counted at least ten times. The chain recombines TRBV7-9 with TRBJ1-1, with D unclear. Germline V gene data show CDR1 as SEHNR and CDR2 as FQNEAQ (reference sequence). V was cut by 1 base and J by 5 bases, with 14 bases left in between. The CDR3 sequence is 15 residues long. CDR3 DNA sequence: TGTGCCAGCAGCTTAGGGCCGCTGGGGATAACTGAAGCTTTCTTT. This translates into CASSLGPLGITEAFF. The whole variable domain, remainder taken from reference TRBV7-9 and TRBJ1-1, is DTGVSQNPRHKITKRGQNVTFRCDPISEHNRLYWYRQTLGQGPEFLTYFQNEAQLEKSRLLSDRFSAERPKGSFSTLEIQRTEQGDSAMYLCASSLGPLGITEAFFGQGTRLTVV.

This clonotype was picked up a small number of times. The chain is built from TRBV4-1 and TRBJ1-5; possible D gene TRBD1, 6 bases. The CDR3 loop spans 15 amino acids. CDR1 and CDR2 (germline): MGHRA, YSYEKL. Trimming pared 0 bases from V and 3 bases from J, leaving 9 bases between. The CDR3 here is CASSQEDSFNQPQHF. CDR3 DNA: TGCGCCAGCAGCCAAGAGGACAGCTTCAATCAGCCCCAGCATTTT.

This clonotype was detected many times. The CDR3 here is CASRDSNQPQHF. The CDR3 bases are TGTGCCAGCAGGGACAGCAATCAGCCCCAGCATTTT. This chain joins TRBV6-2 or TRBV6-3 and TRBJ1-5; D unclear. The V end was cut by 6 bases, the J end by 1 base, with 4 bases between. This CDR3 is built from 12 residues. Looked up from germline, CDR1 is MNHEY and CDR2 is SVGEGT.

This clonotype appeared many times. The chain couples TRBV15 to TRBJ2-3; D remains ambiguous. V gave up 0 bases and J gave up 10 bases, with 11 bases separating them. There are 13 residues in the CDR3. Germline CDR1 and CDR2: LNHNV and YYDKDF (reference sequence). In nucleotides, the CDR3 is TGTGCCACCAGCAGAGATCCGGGCCCGGCGCAGTATTTT. This translates into CATSRDPGPAQYF. Based on the CDR3 plus reference TRBV15 and TRBJ2-3, the full variable domain is DAMVIQNPRYQVTQFGKPVTLSCSQTLNHNVMYWYQQKSSQAPKLLFHYYDKDFNNEADTPDNFQSRRPNTSFCFLDIRSPGLGDTAMYLCATSRDPGPAQYFGPGTRLTVL.

This clonotype was seen at least ten times. The genes are TRBV4-3 and TRBJ1-2; 7 bases are shared with TRBD1. The V gene end was trimmed by 4 bases and the J gene end by 0 bases; junction bases not matched to a gene: 8. The CDR3 covers 16 residues. The germline gives CDR1 LGHNA, CDR2 YSLEER. CDR3 protein: CASSRIGDSTNYGYTF. CDR3 in DNA: TGCGCCAGCAGCCGTATTGGGGACAGTACTAACTATGGCTACACCTTC.

This clonotype was counted many times. CDR3 coding DNA: TGTGCCAGCACCAGAGGGCCGGACCTTTATAGCAATCAGCCCCAGCATTTT. Protein: CASTRGPDLYSNQPQHF. The V gene is TRBV21-1, the J gene TRBJ1-5. TRBV21-1 is assigned pseudogene status. This CDR3 has 17 amino acids.

This clonotype was found many times. V and J are TRBV29-1 and TRBJ1-1; possible D gene TRBD1, 6 bases. This CDR3 comprises 13 residues. The germline gives CDR1 SQVTM, CDR2 ANQGSEA. V lost 7 bases, J lost 2 bases, and 14 bases lay in between. In DNA form, the CDR3 reads TGCAGCGCATCCCATGGGACAAACACTGAAGCTTTCTTT. It translates to CSASHGTNTEAFF.

At least ten counts were recorded for this clonotype. The chain has TRBV5-5 and TRBJ1-1, with a weak D call TRBD1 (6 bases). Trimming cost V 4 bases and J 8 bases, with 18 bases left between them. The CDR3 loop spans 14 amino acids. Germline values: CDR1 SGHKS, CDR2 YYEKEE (reference sequence). CDR3 coding DNA: TGTGCCAGCAGCGTCGGGGGACAACTTGCCGAAGCTTTCTTT. This gives the protein CASSVGGQLAEAFF.

The chain carries TRBV5-1 and TRBJ2-1; D unresolved. Germline V gene data show CDR1 as SGHRS and CDR2 as YFSETQ. The length of the CDR3 is 15 residues. V lost 2 bases and J 1 base, leaving 10 bases between the germline ends. The CDR3 protein is CASSFAMGSYNEQFF. CDR3 sequence (DNA): TGCGCCAGCAGCTTCGCGATGGGATCCTACAATGAGCAGTTCTTC. Full variable domain (missing parts from reference TRBV5-1 and TRBJ2-1): KAGVTQTPRYLIKTRGQQVTLSCSPISGHRSVSWYQQTPGQGLQFLFEYFSETQRNKGNFPGRFSGRQFSNSRSEMNVSTLELGDSALYLCASSFAMGSYNEQFFGPGTRLTVL.

Concerning this clonotype: It may be a read error: a sequence one base away is much more abundant. The chain couples TRBV11-3 to TRBJ1-3, with D possibly being TRBD1 (5 bases). The CDR3 extends over 14 amino acids. V lost 6 bases to trimming and J lost 5 bases, with 14 bases between them. Per the germline V gene, CDR1 is SGHNT and CDR2 is YENEEA. The CDR3 nucleotides read TGTGCCAGCAGAACTTCAGGGAATCGAAACACCATATATTTT. This codes for CASRTSGNRNTIYF. Full variable domain (missing parts from reference TRBV11-3 and TRBJ1-3): EAGVVQSPRYKIIEKKQPVAFWCNPISGHNTLYWYLQNLGQGPELLIRYENEEAVDDSQLPKDRFSAERLKGVDSTLKIQPAELGDSAVYLCASRTSGNRNTIYFGEGSWLTVV.

Ten or more counts support this clonotype. The rearrangement joins TRBV19 to TRBJ1-2; 12 positions match TRBD1. This CDR3 spans 16 amino acids. V lost 5 bases and J lost 4; bases outside the gene matches: 8. Germline CDR1 reads LNHDA; CDR2 reads SQIVND (reference sequence). The CDR3 nucleotides read TGTGCCAGTAGTCGGGACAGGGGGCCGGGGGGCTATGGCTACACCTTC. It translates to CASSRDRGPGGYGYTF.

Comment on this clonotype: With a much larger clone just one base away, this may be a read error. The rearrangement joins TRBV4-2 to TRBJ2-3; D remains unclear. From germline, CDR1 is LGHNA and CDR2 YNFKEQ. CDR3 length: 11 residues. The CDR3 DNA reads TGTGTCAGCAAAGACACAGATACGCAGTATTTT. Protein sequence: CVSKDTDTQYF.

This clonotype was counted only a few times. This chain uses TRBV12-3 or TRBV12-4 with TRBJ2-2; D may be TRBD1 (5 bases). Trimming took off 1 base at V and 5 bases at J, with 8 bases between the two ends. This CDR3 spans 14 amino acids. The CDR3 loop reads CASSLGQGTGELFF. The CDR3 nucleotides are TGTGCCAGCAGTTTAGGTCAGGGAACCGGGGAGCTGTTTTTT.

The genes are TRBV20-1 and TRBJ2-1; 9 nucleotides agree with TRBD2. The CDR3 consists of 12 residues. The V gene's germline CDR1 is DFQATT and CDR2 SNEGSKA (reference sequence). With V trimmed by 4 bases and J by 12 bases, 7 bases remained unmatched. CDR3 in amino acids: CSATLAGERQFF. The DNA for the CDR3 is TGCAGTGCTACCTTAGCGGGAGAGAGGCAGTTCTTC.